A selection of T cell receptor beta chains follows, all from one sample in a study of blood T cell repertoires in COVID-19. This table comes from immunoSEQ multiplex PCR, and its TCRdb copy is limited to in-frame clones, with some not included. The table shows some 450,000 clones, with around 88% occurring only once. The sequencing sample was made of peripheral blood. These receptors were taken from a woman in her forties or fifties with COVID-19, enrolled during active disease. Both conserved end residues are part of each CDR3. A D gene is named only where the DNA matches it firmly. The size field is filled for only some rows; it gives once, few, many or a size class.

abundance	v_gene	d_gene	j_gene	CDR3aa	CDR3nt
once	TRBV7-3	TRBD2	TRBJ2-1	CASSFLPRAGGYNEQFF	TGTGCCAGCAGCTTTCTTCCTCGAGCGGGGGGTTACAATGAGCAGTTCTTC
NA	TRBV5-1	NA	TRBJ2-2	CASREAGANTGELFF	TGCGCCAGCAGGGAAGCAGGGGCTAACACCGGGGAGCTGTTTTTT
NA	TRBV7-2	TRBD1	TRBJ1-2	CASSLAGQGGSNYGYTF	TGTGCCAGCAGCTTAGCAGGACAGGGGGGTTCTAACTATGGCTACACCTTC
NA	TRBV5-6	TRBD1	TRBJ1-5	CASSLGAGGGQPQHF	TGTGCCAGCAGCTTGGGGGCAGGGGGCGGTCAGCCCCAGCATTTT
once	TRBV6-6	TRBD1	TRBJ1-4	CASSYGTGGREKLFF	TGTGCCAGCAGTTACGGGACAGGGGGAAGGGAAAAACTGTTTTTT
NA	TRBV19	NA	TRBJ1-5	CASRHRVGQSNQPQHF	TGTGCCAGTAGACACCGGGTTGGACAAAGCAATCAGCCCCAGCATTTT
NA	TRBV10-2	NA	TRBJ1-4	CASASGTRGEKLFF	TGCGCCAGCGCCTCCGGGACCCGGGGGGAAAAACTGTTTTTT
NA	TRBV5-1	TRBD1	TRBJ1-6	CASSLAGQGYSPLHF	TGCGCCAGCAGCTTGGCCGGACAGGGATACTCACCCCTCCACTTT
NA	TRBV3-1/TRBV3-2	TRBD2	TRBJ2-1	CASSPRLASYNEQFF	TGTGCCAGCAGCCCTCGACTAGCCTCCTACAATGAGCAGTTCTTC
few	TRBV10-3	NA	TRBJ1-4	CAISESWGDPNEKLFF	TGTGCCATCAGTGAGTCGTGGGGGGATCCTAATGAAAAACTGTTTTTT
NA	TRBV6-5	NA	TRBJ1-2	CASSPTAGGYTF	TGTGCCAGCAGTCCCACGGCGGGGGGCTACACCTTC
NA	TRBV9	TRBD2	TRBJ2-2	CASSVGLAANTGELFF	TGTGCCAGCAGCGTAGGACTAGCGGCGAACACCGGGGAGCTGTTTTTT
NA	TRBV30	TRBD1	TRBJ1-2	CAWRRDRGNYGYTF	TGTGCCTGGAGGAGAGACAGGGGGAACTATGGCTACACCTTC
few	TRBV6-5	NA	TRBJ1-1	CASSYLRAGGDTEAFF	TGTGCCAGCAGTTACTTACGGGCGGGAGGGGACACTGAAGCTTTCTTT
NA	TRBV6-6	TRBD1	TRBJ1-1	CASSLGPYTTGGSGTEAFF	TGTGCCAGCAGTCTCGGGCCATACACAACAGGGGGAAGTGGCACTGAAGCTTTCTTT
NA	TRBV27	NA	TRBJ1-4	CASSRATNEKLFF	TGTGCCAGTAGCCGGGCAACTAATGAAAAACTGTTTTTT
NA	TRBV25-1	NA	TRBJ2-3	CASSEEHGTDTQYF	TGTGCCAGCAGTGAAGAACACGGCACAGATACGCAGTATTTT
NA	TRBV20-1	NA	TRBJ2-1	CSASTYNEQFF	TGCAGTGCTTCGACATACAATGAGCAGTTCTTC
NA	TRBV5-6	NA	TRBJ1-2	CASRPWGDYGYTF	TGTGCCAGCCGTCCTTGGGGAGACTATGGCTACACCTTC
NA	TRBV6-5	NA	TRBJ1-5	CASREGRRSNQPQHF	TGTGCCAGCAGGGAGGGTCGGCGAAGCAATCAGCCCCAGCATTTT
NA	TRBV5-4	TRBD1	TRBJ1-5	CASSYRGSNQPQHF	TGTGCCAGCAGTTACAGGGGAAGCAATCAGCCCCAGCATTTT
NA	TRBV30	NA	TRBJ1-5	CAWSPILQVNQPQHF	TGTGCCTGGAGTCCAATACTACAGGTCAATCAGCCCCAGCATTTT
NA	TRBV5-4	NA	TRBJ2-1	CASSFGANEQFF	TGTGCCAGCAGCTTTGGGGCTAATGAGCAGTTCTTC
NA	TRBV10-1	NA	TRBJ1-1	CASRRDQNTEAFF	TGCGCCAGCAGGAGGGATCAGAACACTGAAGCTTTCTTT
NA	TRBV4-2	NA	TRBJ2-7	CASSSRGAGREQYF	TGTGCCAGCAGCTCAAGGGGGGCCGGGAGGGAGCAGTACTTC
NA	TRBV3-1/TRBV3-2	TRBD1	TRBJ2-7	CASSPATGAYEQYF	TGTGCCAGCAGCCCTGCGACAGGGGCCTACGAGCAGTACTTC
NA	TRBV6-5	NA	TRBJ1-2	CASSPGGQGHDGYTF	TGTGCCAGCAGTCCCGGCGGGCAGGGACACGATGGCTACACCTTC
NA	TRBV3-1/TRBV3-2	NA	TRBJ2-7	CASSKDRFSYEQYF	TGTGCCAGCAGCAAAGACAGATTCTCCTACGAGCAGTACTTC
NA	TRBV7-9	NA	TRBJ1-1	CASSPSASMNTEAFF	TGTGCCAGCAGCCCCTCAGCGTCAATGAACACTGAAGCTTTCTTT
NA	TRBV20-1	NA	TRBJ2-7	CSASINSYEQYF	TGCAGTGCTAGTATTAACTCCTACGAGCAGTACTTC
NA	TRBV7-8	TRBD2	TRBJ2-7	CASSVVAGGSSYEQYF	TGTGCCAGCAGCGTCGTAGCGGGGGGTAGCTCCTACGAGCAGTACTTC
NA	TRBV5-1	NA	TRBJ1-2	CASRGEGDNPNYGYTF	TGCGCCAGCAGGGGGGAAGGGGACAACCCTAACTATGGCTACACCTTC
NA	TRBV30	NA	TRBJ1-6	CAYGQENSPLHF	TGTGCGTATGGACAAGAAAATTCACCCCTCCACTTT
NA	TRBV19	NA	TRBJ1-2	CASSAGLNNYGYTF	TGTGCCAGTAGTGCAGGGCTAAATAACTATGGCTACACCTTC
NA	TRBV6-6	NA	TRBJ1-1	CASSYRGSRDTEAFF	TGTGCCAGCAGTTACCGAGGAAGCCGCGACACTGAAGCTTTCTTT
NA	TRBV20-1	NA	TRBJ2-1	CSATAGAGIFF	TGCAGTGCCACCGCGGGGGCCGGAATCTTCTTC
NA	TRBV27	NA	TRBJ1-1	CASGATGYTEAFF	TGTGCCAGCGGCGCCACAGGGTACACTGAAGCTTTCTTT
NA	TRBV7-9	NA	TRBJ1-1	CASSSSEAFF	TGTGCCAGCTCCTCGAGTGAAGCTTTCTTT
NA	TRBV4-1	NA	TRBJ1-5	CASSQVLLNSNQPQHF	TGCGCCAGCAGCCAAGTCTTACTTAATAGCAATCAGCCCCAGCATTTT
few	TRBV18	TRBD1	TRBJ1-5	CASSATGGRGEPQHF	TGTGCCAGCTCGGCGACAGGGGGCCGCGGGGAGCCCCAGCATTTT
once	TRBV7-8	NA	TRBJ2-7	CASSLGGVYEQYF	TGTGCCAGCAGCTTAGGGGGAGTGTACGAGCAGTACTTC
NA	TRBV5-5	TRBD1	TRBJ1-1	CASSLEDRGPPKNTEAFF	TGTGCCAGCAGCTTGGAGGACAGGGGGCCTCCTAAGAACACTGAAGCTTTCTTT
NA	TRBV2	TRBD1	TRBJ2-7	CASSRDRGPYEQYF	TGTGCCAGCAGTAGGGACAGGGGGCCCTACGAGCAGTACTTC
NA	TRBV5-1	TRBD1	TRBJ2-1	CASSWMTGHNEQFF	TGCGCCAGCAGCTGGATGACAGGGCACAATGAGCAGTTCTTC
NA	TRBV6-1	NA	TRBJ1-2	CASSEAQGSDGYTF	TGTGCCAGCAGTGAAGCTCAGGGAAGTGATGGCTACACCTTC
once	TRBV7-9	NA	TRBJ2-7	CASSLDFGPAEQYF	TGTGCCAGCAGCTTGGACTTCGGACCGGCCGAGCAGTACTTC
NA	TRBV2	TRBD2	TRBJ2-3	CAGERGGSDTQYF	TGTGCCGGAGAGCGGGGGGGCTCAGATACGCAGTATTTT
NA	TRBV19	TRBD1	TRBJ1-2	CASSITPGQGHGYTF	TGTGCCAGTAGTATAACCCCGGGACAGGGACATGGCTACACCTTC
NA	TRBV5-1	TRBD1	TRBJ2-7	CASSSGQGIDEQYF	TGCGCCAGCAGCTCCGGACAGGGAATCGACGAGCAGTACTTC
NA	TRBV7-8	TRBD1	TRBJ1-4	CASSEGQQEKLFF	TGTGCCAGCAGCGAGGGACAGCAGGAAAAACTGTTTTTT
NA	TRBV19	TRBD2	TRBJ2-3	CASSVLAGLTDTQYF	TGTGCCAGTAGCGTCCTAGCGGGGTTAACAGATACGCAGTATTTT
NA	TRBV2	TRBD1	TRBJ1-5	CASSQGGLLQPQHF	TGTGCCAGCAGCCAGGGGGGACTTTTACAGCCCCAGCATTTT
NA	TRBV2	TRBD1	TRBJ1-2	CASSPTGARGGYTF	TGTGCCAGCAGCCCGACAGGGGCCCGAGGTGGCTACACCTTC
NA	TRBV5-1	TRBD1	TRBJ2-3	CASSWGGQGPDTQYF	TGCGCCAGCAGCTGGGGGGGACAGGGGCCAGATACGCAGTATTTT
NA	TRBV2	NA	TRBJ1-5	CASAGTAALYSNQPQHF	TGTGCCAGCGCGGGGACCGCCGCTCTTTATAGCAATCAGCCCCAGCATTTT
once	TRBV7-8	NA	TRBJ1-6	CASSLVQARNSPLHF	TGTGCCAGCAGCTTAGTACAGGCAAGGAATTCACCCCTCCACTTT
NA	TRBV15	TRBD1	TRBJ2-3	CATLREGAWDTQYF	TGTGCCACCCTTCGAGAGGGGGCATGGGATACGCAGTATTTT